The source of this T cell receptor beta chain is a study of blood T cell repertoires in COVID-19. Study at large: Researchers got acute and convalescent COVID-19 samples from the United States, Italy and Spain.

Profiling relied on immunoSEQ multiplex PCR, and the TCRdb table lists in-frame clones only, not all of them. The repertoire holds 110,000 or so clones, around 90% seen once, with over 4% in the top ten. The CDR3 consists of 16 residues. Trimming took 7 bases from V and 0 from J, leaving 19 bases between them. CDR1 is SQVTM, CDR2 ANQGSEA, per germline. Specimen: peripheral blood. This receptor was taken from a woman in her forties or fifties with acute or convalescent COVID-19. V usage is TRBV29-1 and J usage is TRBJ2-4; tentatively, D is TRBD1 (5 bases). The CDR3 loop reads CSAVGARQLAKNIQYF. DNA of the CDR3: TGCAGCGCTGTTGGGGCCCGACAGTTAGCCAAAAACATTCAGTACTTC. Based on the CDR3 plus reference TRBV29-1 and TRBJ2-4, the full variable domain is SAVISQKPSRDICQRGTSLTIQCQVDSQVTMMFWYRQQPGQSLTLIATANQGSEATYESGFVIDKFPISRPNLTFSTLTVSNMSPEDSSIYLCSAVGARQLAKNIQYFGAGTRLSVL.